These 13 T cell receptor beta chains came from one sample sequenced in a study of Graves' ophthalmopathy and Graves' hyperthyroidism. The sequenced template was RNA, covering the TCR beta CDR3 region. RT-PCR in the first round used HTBI primers; a second-round multiplex PCR followed. TCRdb re-called the multiplex PCR reads through MiXCR, storing one row per CDR3 protein. The sample consists of about 170,000 distinct CDR3 sequences, around two fifths of them appearing once. Sequenced material: peripheral blood. The source is a woman in her thirties or forties with Graves' ophthalmopathy.

This clonotype was counted at least ten times. The J gene is TRBJ1-5, the V gene TRBV12-3 or TRBV12-4; D not certain. The CDR3 runs 15 residues. Trimming took off 2 bases at V and 1 base at J, with 9 bases between the two ends. Here the CDR3 reads CASSLRGLSNQPQHF. The CDR3 coding sequence is TGTGCCAGCAGTTTACGGGGTTTGAGCAATCAGCCCCAGCATTTT.

This clonotype was observed many times. The CDR3 sequence is CASSYRTGSGTQYF. The DNA for the CDR3 is TGTGCCAGCAGTTATCGGACAGGCTCGGGGACCCAGTACTTC. The chain employs TRBV6-5 and TRBJ2-5, with 7 nucleotides matching TRBD1. Trimming cost V 3 bases and J 7 bases; bases outside gene matches: 8. The CDR3 has 14 residues. Per the germline V gene, CDR1 is MNHEY and CDR2 is SVGAGI.

The chain combines TRBV20-1 with TRBJ1-3; D not resolved. Germline assignment: CDR1 DFQATT and CDR2 SNEGSKA (reference sequence). Trimming shortened V by 0 bases and J by 2 bases, and 8 bases separated the two germline ends. The CDR3 totals 14 residues. In nucleotides, the CDR3 is TGCAGTGCTAGAGACCGGCAGACTGGAAACACCATATATTTT. Amino acid sequence: CSARDRQTGNTIYF.

This chain links TRBV6-1 with TRBJ1-2; no firm D call. Germline CDR1 and CDR2: MNHNS and SASEGT. The CDR3 runs 14 residues. V was shortened by 5 bases and J by 4 bases, with 14 bases between the two germline ends. For the CDR3, the DNA is TGTGCCAGCAGTATGGAGGGTGGAGGCTATGGCTACACCTTC. The encoded protein is CASSMEGGGYGYTF.

CDR3 residues: CASIRDYSYEQYF. In nucleotides, the CDR3 is TGTGCCAGCATAAGGGACTACTCCTACGAGCAGTACTTC. The chain links TRBV6-1 to TRBJ2-7; 7 bases are shared with TRBD2. After removal of 7 bases from V and 0 bases from J, the junction contained 3 bases not matched to a gene. In germline, CDR1 is MNHNS, CDR2 SASEGT. This CDR3 is 13 amino acids long.

The J gene is TRBJ2-7, the V gene TRBV6-1; TRBD2 matches at 9 bases. Trimming cost V 1 base and J 7 bases; bases outside gene matches: 8. Per germline, CDR1 MNHNS and CDR2 SASEGT. The CDR3 length is 15 residues. In nucleotides, the CDR3 is TGTGCCAGCAGTGAAGTGTCTAGCGGGACTCAAGAGCAGTACTTC. It translates to CASSEVSSGTQEQYF.

This clonotype was seen ten or more times. A read error may account for a junction end that differs from germline. The V call is TRBV6-2 or TRBV6-3, the J call TRBJ1-3; the D is unclear. The CDR3 extends over 15 amino acids. CDR1 MNHEY and CDR2 SVGEGT come from the germline V gene. CDR3 coding DNA: TGTGCCAGCAGTTACGCCGTCCACTCTGGAAACACCGTATATTTT. Translated, it gives CASSYAVHSGNTVYF.

This clonotype was recorded at least ten times. The chain has TRBV20-1 and TRBJ1-5, with TRBD1 identical over 8 bases. Trimming at V came to 3 bases and at J to 2 bases, leaving 3 bases not matched to a gene. Germline V gene sequence: CDR1 DFQATT, CDR2 SNEGSKA (reference sequence). The CDR3 is made up of 14 amino acids. This CDR3 is CSARATGGNQPQHF. DNA of the CDR3: TGCAGTGCTAGGGCGACAGGGGGCAATCAGCCCCAGCATTTT.

This clonotype was counted many times. Compared with germline, one end of the junction differs, possibly owing to a read error. The chain is built from TRBV19 and TRBJ2-5, with 7 bases identical to TRBD2. The CDR3 is 15 amino acids. Germline CDR1 reads LNHDA; CDR2 reads SQIVND (reference sequence). CDR3 sequence: CASSRTGGLLETQCF. The CDR3 nucleotides read TGTGCCAGTAGTAGGACGGGAGGTTTATTGGAGACCCAGTGCTTC. The full variable domain, with the rest looked up from reference TRBV19 and TRBJ2-5, is DGGITQSPKYLFRKEGQNVTLSCEQNLNHDAMYWYRQDPGQGLRLIYYSQIVNDFQKGDIAEGYSVSREKKESFPLTVTSAQKNPTAFYLCASSRTGGLLETQCFGPGTRLLVL.

In this sample, this clonotype turned up many times. The V and J genes are TRBV28 and TRBJ1-2; 8 bases fit TRBD1. J gave up 6 bases and V 4 bases, and 10 bases lay outside the gene matches. This CDR3 region has 15 residues. Germline values: CDR1 MDHEN, CDR2 SYDVKM. CDR3 bases: TGTGCCAGCAGTTCTTCAGGGGGCGCTTTCGATGGCTACACCTTC. Protein sequence: CASSSSGGAFDGYTF.

This clonotype was observed many times. This chain uses TRBV4-1 with TRBJ2-5; D might be TRBD1 (6 bases). This CDR3 is 14 amino acids long. V was pared by 0 bases and J by 5 bases, with 10 bases between. Germline CDR1 and CDR2: MGHRA and YSYEKL. CDR3 in amino acids: CASSQDRGGETQYF. In nucleotides, the CDR3 is TGCGCCAGCAGCCAAGACAGGGGCGGGGAGACCCAGTACTTC.

The chain employs TRBV12-3 or TRBV12-4 and TRBJ2-7, with D maybe TRBD2 (5 bases). V was shortened by 3 bases and J by 1 base, with 10 bases between the two germline ends. The CDR3 is made up of 14 amino acids. In DNA form, the CDR3 reads TGTGCCAGCAGTTTTAGGCGGAGGTCCTACGAGCAGTACTTC. Its protein is CASSFRRRSYEQYF.

The chain couples TRBV7-2 to TRBJ1-5; D is uncertain. V shed 6 bases and J shed 3 bases, with 12 bases lying between them. The CDR3 totals 14 residues. Germline lookup yields CDR1 SGHTA and CDR2 FQGNSA. CDR3 in DNA: TGTGCCAGCAGTGAATGGGGTAACAATCAGCCCCAGCATTTT. This gives the protein CASSEWGNNQPQHF.